The present TCR beta chain was sequenced within a study of CD8+ T cells in alopecia areata. Treatment denoted: oral pan-JAK inhibitor, 5-10 mg twice daily. Lesional scalp punch biopsies and peripheral blood were collected from alopecia areata patients. This clone was counted only a few times. Antigen: not known. Extraction of RNA preceded its reverse transcription into cDNA, which served as the sequencing template. Produced via immunoSEQ multiplex PCR; TCRdb's table is partial and in-frame only. The data show under 200,000 clones, under 70% seen once. Study-wide results and limits: Tofacitinib significantly reduced both scalp clonality and expanded CD8+ clones among the top 100. With one nonresponder, baseline CD8+ expansion's link to response remains uncertain.

This receptor was identified in a human donor with alopecia areata. The sequencing here drew on CD4+ T cells sorted from blood, taken at week 4, from a patient treated with tofacitinib.

This CDR3 is CSVGTSGQETQYF. The CDR3 bases are TGCAGCGTTGGCACTAGCGGTCAAGAGACCCAGTACTTC. The chain links TRBV29-1 to TRBJ2-5; 8 bases map to TRBD2. This CDR3 is built from 13 residues. Germline V lookup: CDR1 SQVTM, CDR2 ANQGSEA. Losses at the gene ends were 4 bases for V and 2 bases for J; bases not matched to a gene: 3.